The sequence of this T cell receptor (beta chain) was determined in a study of T cell clusters in autoimmune cytopenias. Study overall: Healthy control donors averaged approximately 52 years of age, with a median of approximately 59 years.

The CDR3 runs to 13 residues. The germline gives CDR1 GTSNPN, CDR2 SVGIG (reference sequence). TRB was amplified from approximately 250 ng of peripheral blood genomic DNA per sample. One tube held mixed TRB-A and TRB-B primer pools for touch-down PCR. TCRdb reprocessed the multiplex PCR reads and keeps a single row for each CDR3 protein, giving no DNA. This sample contains under 13,000 distinct CDR3 sequences. This clonotype registers medium-sized by frequency. These data were also reused for a study on T cell repertoires in aging, cancer and after chemotherapy.

Sequenced sample: peripheral blood. The chain recombines TRBV30 with TRBJ2-7; TCRdb selects TRBD1, and the lack of DNA leaves this call unchecked. This clonotype was obtained from a human donor in good health. The CDR3 reads CAWGTGGFYEQYF.